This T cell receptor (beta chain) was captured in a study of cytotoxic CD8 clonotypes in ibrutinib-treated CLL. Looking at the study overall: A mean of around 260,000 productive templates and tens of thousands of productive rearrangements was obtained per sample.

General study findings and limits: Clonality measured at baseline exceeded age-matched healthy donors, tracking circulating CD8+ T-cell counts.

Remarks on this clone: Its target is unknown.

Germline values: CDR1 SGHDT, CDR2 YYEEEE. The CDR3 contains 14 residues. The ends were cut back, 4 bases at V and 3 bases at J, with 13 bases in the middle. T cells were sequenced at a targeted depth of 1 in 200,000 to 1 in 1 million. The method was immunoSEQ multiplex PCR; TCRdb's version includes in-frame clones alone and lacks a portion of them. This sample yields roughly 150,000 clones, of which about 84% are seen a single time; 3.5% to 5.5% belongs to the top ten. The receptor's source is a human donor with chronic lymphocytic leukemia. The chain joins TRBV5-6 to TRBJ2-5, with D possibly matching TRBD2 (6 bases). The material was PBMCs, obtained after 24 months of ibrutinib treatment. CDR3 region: CASSPGRTEETQYF. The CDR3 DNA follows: TGTGCCAGCAGCCCAGGGAGGACCGAAGAGACCCAGTACTTC.